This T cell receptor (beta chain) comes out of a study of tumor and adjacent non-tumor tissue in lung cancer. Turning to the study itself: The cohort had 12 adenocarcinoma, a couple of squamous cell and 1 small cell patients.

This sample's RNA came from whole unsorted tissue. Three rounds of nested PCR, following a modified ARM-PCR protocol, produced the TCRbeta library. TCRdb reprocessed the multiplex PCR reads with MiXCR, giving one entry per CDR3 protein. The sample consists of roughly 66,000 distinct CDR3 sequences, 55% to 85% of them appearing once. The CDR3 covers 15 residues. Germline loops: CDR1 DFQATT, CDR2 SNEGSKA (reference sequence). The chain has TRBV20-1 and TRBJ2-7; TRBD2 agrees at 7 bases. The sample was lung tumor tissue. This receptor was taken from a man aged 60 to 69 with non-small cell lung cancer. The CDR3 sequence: CSASSGLENSHERYV. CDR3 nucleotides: TGCAGTGCATCCTCCGGACTAGAGAATTCCCACGAGCGGTACGTC.